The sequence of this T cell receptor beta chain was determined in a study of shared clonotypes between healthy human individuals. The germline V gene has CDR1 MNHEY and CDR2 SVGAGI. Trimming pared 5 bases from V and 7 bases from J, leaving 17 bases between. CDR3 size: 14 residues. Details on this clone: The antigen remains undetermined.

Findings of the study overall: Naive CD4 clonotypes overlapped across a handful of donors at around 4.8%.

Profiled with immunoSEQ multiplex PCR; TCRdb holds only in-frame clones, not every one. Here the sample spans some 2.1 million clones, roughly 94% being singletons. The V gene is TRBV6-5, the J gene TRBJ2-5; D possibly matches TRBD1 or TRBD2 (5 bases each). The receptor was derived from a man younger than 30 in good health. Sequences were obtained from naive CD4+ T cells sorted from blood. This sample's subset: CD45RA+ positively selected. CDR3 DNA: TGTGCCAGCAGTGCCGGGACGGGCCTTGGGACCCAGTACTTC. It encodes CASSAGTGLGTQYF.